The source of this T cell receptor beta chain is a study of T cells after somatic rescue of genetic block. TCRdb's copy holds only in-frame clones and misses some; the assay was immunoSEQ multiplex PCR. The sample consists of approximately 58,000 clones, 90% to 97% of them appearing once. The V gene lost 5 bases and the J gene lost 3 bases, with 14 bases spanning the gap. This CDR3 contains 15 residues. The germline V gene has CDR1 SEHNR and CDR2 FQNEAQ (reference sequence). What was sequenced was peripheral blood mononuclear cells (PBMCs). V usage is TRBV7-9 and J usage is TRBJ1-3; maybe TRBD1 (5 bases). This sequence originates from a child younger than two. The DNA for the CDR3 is TGTGCCAGCAGCGTCGACAGAATCTATGGAAACACCATATATTTT. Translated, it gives CASSVDRIYGNTIYF.